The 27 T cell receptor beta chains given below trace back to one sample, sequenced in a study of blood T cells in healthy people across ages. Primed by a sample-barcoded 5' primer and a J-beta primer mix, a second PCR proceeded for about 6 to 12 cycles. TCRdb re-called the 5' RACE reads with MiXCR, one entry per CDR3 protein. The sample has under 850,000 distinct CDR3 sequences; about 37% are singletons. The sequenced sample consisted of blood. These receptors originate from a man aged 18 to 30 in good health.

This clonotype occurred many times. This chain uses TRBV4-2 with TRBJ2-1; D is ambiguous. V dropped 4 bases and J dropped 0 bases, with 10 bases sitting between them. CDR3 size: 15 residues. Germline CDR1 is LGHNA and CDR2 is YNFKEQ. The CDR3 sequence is CASSLDISSYNEQFF. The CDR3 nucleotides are TGTGCCAGCAGCCTTGATATCAGCTCCTACAATGAGCAGTTCTTC.

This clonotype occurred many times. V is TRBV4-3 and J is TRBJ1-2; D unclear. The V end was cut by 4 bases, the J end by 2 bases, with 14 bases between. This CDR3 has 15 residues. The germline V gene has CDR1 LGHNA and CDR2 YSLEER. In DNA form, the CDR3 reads TGCGCCAGCAGCCCCGACACAAATGTAAACTATGGCTACACCTTC. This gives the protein CASSPDTNVNYGYTF.

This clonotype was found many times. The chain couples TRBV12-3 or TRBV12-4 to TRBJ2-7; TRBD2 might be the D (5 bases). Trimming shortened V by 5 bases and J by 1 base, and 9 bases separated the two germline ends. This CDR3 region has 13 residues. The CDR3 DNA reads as TGTGCCAGCAGTCACGGGATTTCCTACGAGCAGTACTTC. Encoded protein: CASSHGISYEQYF.

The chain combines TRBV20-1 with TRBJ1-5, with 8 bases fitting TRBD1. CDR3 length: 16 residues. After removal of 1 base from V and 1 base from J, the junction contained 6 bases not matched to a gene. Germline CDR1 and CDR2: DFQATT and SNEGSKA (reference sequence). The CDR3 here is CSARGRGHMSNQPQHF. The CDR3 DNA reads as TGCAGTGCTAGAGGCAGGGGGCATATGAGCAATCAGCCCCAGCATTTT.

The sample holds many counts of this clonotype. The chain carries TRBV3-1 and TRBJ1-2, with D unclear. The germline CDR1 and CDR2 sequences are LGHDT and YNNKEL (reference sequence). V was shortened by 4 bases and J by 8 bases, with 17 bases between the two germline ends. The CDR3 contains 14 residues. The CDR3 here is CASSPPYALRGYTF. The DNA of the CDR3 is TGTGCCAGCAGCCCTCCATATGCCCTCCGGGGCTACACCTTC.

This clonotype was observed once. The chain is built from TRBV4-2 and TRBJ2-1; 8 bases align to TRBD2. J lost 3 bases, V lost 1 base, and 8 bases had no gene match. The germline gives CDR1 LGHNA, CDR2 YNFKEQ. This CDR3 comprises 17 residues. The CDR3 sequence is CASSQGVGAGGYNEQFF. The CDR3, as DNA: TGTGCCAGCAGCCAAGGCGTAGGCGCGGGGGGCTACAATGAGCAGTTCTTC.

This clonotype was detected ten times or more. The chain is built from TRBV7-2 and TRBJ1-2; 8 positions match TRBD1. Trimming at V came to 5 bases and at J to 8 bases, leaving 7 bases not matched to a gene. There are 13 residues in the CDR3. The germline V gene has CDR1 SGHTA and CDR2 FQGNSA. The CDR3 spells CASSVQTGEGYTF. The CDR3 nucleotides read TGTGCCAGCAGCGTCCAGACAGGGGAGGGCTACACCTTC.

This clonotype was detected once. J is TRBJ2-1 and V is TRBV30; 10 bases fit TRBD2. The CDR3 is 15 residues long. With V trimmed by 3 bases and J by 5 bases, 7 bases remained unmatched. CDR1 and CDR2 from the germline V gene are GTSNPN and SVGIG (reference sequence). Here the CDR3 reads CAWRKGLALNNEQFF. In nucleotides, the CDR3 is TGTGCCTGGAGAAAGGGACTAGCGCTTAACAATGAGCAGTTCTTC.

CDR3 nucleotide sequence: TGCGCCAGCAGCCGAGGACGGGGCTCCTACAATGAGCAGTTCTTC. Its translation: CASSRGRGSYNEQFF. The genes are TRBV4-1 and TRBJ2-1; maybe TRBD2 (5 bases). The CDR3 covers 15 residues. Trimming took off 4 bases at V and 0 bases at J, with 10 bases between the two ends. CDR1 and CDR2 (germline): MGHRA, YSYEKL.

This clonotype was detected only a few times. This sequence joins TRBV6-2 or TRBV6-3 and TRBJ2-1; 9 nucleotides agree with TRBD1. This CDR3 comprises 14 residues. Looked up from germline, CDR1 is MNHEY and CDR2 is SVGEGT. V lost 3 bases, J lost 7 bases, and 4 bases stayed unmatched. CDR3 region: CASSYRDRDNEQFF. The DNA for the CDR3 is TGTGCCAGCAGTTATAGGGACAGGGATAATGAGCAGTTCTTC.

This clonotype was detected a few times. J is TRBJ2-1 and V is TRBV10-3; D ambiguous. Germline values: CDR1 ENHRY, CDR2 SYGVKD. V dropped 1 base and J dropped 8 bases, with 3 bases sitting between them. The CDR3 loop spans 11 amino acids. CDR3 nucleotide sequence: TGTGCCATCAGTGAGTATGATGAGCAGTTCTTC. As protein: CAISEYDEQFF.

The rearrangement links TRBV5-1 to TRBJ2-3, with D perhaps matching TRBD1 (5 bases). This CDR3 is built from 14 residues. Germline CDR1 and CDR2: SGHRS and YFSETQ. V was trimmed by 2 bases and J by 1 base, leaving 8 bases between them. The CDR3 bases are TGCGCCAGCAGCTTACGGACACGCACAGATACGCAGTATTTT. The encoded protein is CASSLRTRTDTQYF.

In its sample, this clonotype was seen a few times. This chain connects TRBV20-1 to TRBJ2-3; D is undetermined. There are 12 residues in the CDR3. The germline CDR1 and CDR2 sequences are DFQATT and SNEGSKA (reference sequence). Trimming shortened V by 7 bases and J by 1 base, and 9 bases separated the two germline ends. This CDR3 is CSVVDRTDTQYF. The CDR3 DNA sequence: TGCAGTGTTGTAGACCGCACAGATACGCAGTATTTT.

The CDR3 reads CASSLVGEASYEQYF. In DNA, the CDR3 is TGTGCCAGCAGCTTGGTTGGTGAAGCCTCCTACGAGCAGTACTTC. The chain combines TRBV5-8 with TRBJ2-7; no firm D call. The CDR3 is 15 amino acids. Trimming cost V 0 bases and J 0 bases, with 10 bases left between them. Per germline, CDR1 SGHTS and CDR2 YDEGEE.

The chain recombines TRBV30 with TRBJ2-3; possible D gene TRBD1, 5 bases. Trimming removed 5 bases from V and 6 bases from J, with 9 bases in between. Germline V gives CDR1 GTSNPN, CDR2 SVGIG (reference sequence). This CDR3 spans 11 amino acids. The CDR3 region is CAWEQGDTQYF. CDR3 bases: TGTGCCTGGGAGCAGGGCGATACGCAGTATTTT.

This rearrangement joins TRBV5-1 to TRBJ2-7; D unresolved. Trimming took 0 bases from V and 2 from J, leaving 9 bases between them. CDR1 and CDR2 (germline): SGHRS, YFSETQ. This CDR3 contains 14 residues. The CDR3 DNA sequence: TGCGCCAGCAGCTTGGCCCCTGAAACCTACGAGCAGTACTTC. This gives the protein CASSLAPETYEQYF.

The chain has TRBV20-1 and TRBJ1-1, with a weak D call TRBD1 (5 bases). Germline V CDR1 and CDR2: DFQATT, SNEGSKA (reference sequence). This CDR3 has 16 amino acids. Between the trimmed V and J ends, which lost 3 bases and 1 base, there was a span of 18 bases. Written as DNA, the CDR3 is TGCAGTGCTAGTCCCATTAGGGGCCGGGGGAACACTGAAGCTTTCTTT. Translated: CSASPIRGRGNTEAFF.

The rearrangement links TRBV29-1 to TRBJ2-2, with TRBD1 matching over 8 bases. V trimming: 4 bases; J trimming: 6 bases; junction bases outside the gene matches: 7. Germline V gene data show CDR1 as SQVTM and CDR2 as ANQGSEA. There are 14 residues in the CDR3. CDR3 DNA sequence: TGCAGCGTTGGTCGGACAGGGACCGCCGGGGAGCTGTTTTTT. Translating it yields CSVGRTGTAGELFF.

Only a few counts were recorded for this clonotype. The CDR3 DNA reads as TGTGCCAGCAGCTTTGGGTCGGGCAATCAGCCCCAGCATTTT. It codes for CASSFGSGNQPQHF. V usage is TRBV7-8 and J usage is TRBJ1-5, with D hard to call. The CDR3 length is 14 residues. Germline V gene sequence: CDR1 SGHVS, CDR2 FQNEAQ. V was shortened by 3 bases and J by 2 bases, with 8 bases between the two germline ends.

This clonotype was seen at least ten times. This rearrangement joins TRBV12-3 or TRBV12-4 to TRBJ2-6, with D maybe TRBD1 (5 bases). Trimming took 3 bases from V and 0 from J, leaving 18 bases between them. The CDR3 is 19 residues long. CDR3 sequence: CASSFDQGLVGSGANVLTF. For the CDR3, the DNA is TGTGCCAGCAGTTTTGATCAGGGATTAGTTGGCTCTGGGGCCAACGTCCTGACTTTC.

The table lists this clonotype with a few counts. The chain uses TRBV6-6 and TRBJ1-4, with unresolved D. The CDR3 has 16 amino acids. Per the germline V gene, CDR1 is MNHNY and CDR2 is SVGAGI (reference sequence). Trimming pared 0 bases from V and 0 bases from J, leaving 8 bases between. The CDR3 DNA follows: TGTGCCAGCAGTTACTCGAATTTTGCAACTAATGAAAAACTGTTTTTT. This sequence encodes CASSYSNFATNEKLFF.

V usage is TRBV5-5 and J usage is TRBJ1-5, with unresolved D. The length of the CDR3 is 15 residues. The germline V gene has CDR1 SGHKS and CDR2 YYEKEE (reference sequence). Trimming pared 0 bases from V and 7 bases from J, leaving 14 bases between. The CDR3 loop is CASSLGPLGKQPQHF. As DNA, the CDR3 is TGTGCCAGCAGCTTGGGACCCCTCGGGAAGCAGCCCCAGCATTTT. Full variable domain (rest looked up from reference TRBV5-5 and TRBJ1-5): DAGVTQSPTHLIKTRGQQVTLRCSPISGHKSVSWYQQVLGQGPQFIFQYYEKEERGRGNFPDRFSARQFPNYSSELNVNALLLGDSALYLCASSLGPLGKQPQHFGDGTRLSIL.

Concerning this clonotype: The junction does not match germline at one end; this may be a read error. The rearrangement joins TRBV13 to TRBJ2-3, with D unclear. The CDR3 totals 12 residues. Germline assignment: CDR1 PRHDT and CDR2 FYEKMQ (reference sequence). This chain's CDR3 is CAGSLQTDTQYF. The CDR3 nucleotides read TGTGCCGGCAGCCTCCAAACAGATACGCAGTATTTT.

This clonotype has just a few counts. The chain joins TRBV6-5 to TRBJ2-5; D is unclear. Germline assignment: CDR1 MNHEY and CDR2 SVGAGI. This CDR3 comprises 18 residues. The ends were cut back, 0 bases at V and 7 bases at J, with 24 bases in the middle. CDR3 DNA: TGTGCCAGCAGTTACTCCCGAGGAGCCGCGAACCCTACGGGGACCCAGTACTTC. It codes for CASSYSRGAANPTGTQYF.

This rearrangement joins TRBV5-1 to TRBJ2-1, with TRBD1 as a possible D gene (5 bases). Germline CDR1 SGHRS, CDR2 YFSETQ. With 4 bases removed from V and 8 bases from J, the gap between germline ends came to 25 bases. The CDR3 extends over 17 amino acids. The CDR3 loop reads CASSLSPGAERTDEQFF. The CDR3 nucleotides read TGCGCCAGCAGCCTGTCCCCTGGGGCCGAGCGTACCGATGAGCAGTTCTTC.

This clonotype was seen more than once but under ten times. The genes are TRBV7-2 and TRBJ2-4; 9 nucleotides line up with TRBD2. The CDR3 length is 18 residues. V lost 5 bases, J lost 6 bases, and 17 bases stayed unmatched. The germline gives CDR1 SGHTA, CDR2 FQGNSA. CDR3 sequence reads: CASSGTSSRGGRGNIQYF. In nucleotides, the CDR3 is TGTGCCAGCAGCGGGACTTCCTCGCGGGGGGGCCGGGGAAACATTCAGTACTTC.

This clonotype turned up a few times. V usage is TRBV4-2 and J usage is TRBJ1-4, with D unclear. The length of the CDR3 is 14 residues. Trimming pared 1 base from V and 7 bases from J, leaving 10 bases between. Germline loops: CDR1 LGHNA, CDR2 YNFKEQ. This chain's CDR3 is CASSQAVISEKLFF. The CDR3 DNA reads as TGTGCCAGCAGCCAAGCGGTAATCAGTGAAAAACTGTTTTTT.